The next 12 T cell receptor beta chains were all read from a single sample in a study of blood T cell repertoires in COVID-19. The repertoire was sequenced with immunoSEQ multiplex PCR; TCRdb's copy has only in-frame clones and lacks some. The sample yields approximately 230,000 clones, around nine tenths seen once. Sequencing used peripheral blood. The receptors here all came from a man older than 75 with acute or convalescent COVID-19.

The V call is TRBV7-2, the J call TRBJ2-7; 9 nucleotides align to TRBD1. The germline V gene has CDR1 SGHTA and CDR2 FQGNSA. This CDR3 has 14 residues. With V trimmed by 5 bases and J by 8 bases, 10 bases remained unmatched. DNA for the CDR3: TGTGCCAGCAGCCCGACAGGGGGGAGGGGGCAGCAGTACTTC. Amino acid sequence: CASSPTGGRGQQYF.

J is TRBJ1-2 and V is TRBV9; 8 positions match TRBD1. The trim removed 3 bases at V and 8 bases at J, leaving 6 bases unmatched. The CDR3 runs to 13 residues. The germline V gene has CDR1 SGDLS and CDR2 YYNGEE. Here the CDR3 reads CASSAPDRGGYTF. CDR3 sequence (DNA): TGTGCCAGCAGCGCACCCGACAGGGGAGGCTACACCTTC. Full variable domain (outside the CDR3, taken from reference TRBV9 and TRBJ1-2): DSGVTQTPKHLITATGQRVTLRCSPRSGDLSVYWYQQSLDQGLQFLIQYYNGEERAKGNILERFSAQQFPDLHSELNLSSLELGDSALYFCASSAPDRGGYTFGSGTRLTVV.

This clone was seen just once. This chain links TRBV5-1 with TRBJ2-7; tentative D call: TRBD1 (5 bases). In germline, CDR1 is SGHRS, CDR2 YFSETQ. V lost 3 bases and J lost 3, with 19 bases in between. The CDR3 is made up of 16 amino acids. The CDR3 reads CASSYGQTPGDYEQYF. The CDR3 DNA reads as TGCGCCAGCAGCTATGGACAAACGCCTGGGGACTACGAGCAGTACTTC.

The rearrangement joins TRBV11-1 to TRBJ2-5, with 13 bases identical to TRBD2. V lost 5 bases, J lost 3 bases, and 6 bases stayed unmatched. The CDR3 extends over 16 amino acids. CDR1 and CDR2 from the germline V gene are SGHAT and FQDESV (reference sequence). The CDR3, as DNA: TGTGCCAGCAGCCGTGGGACTAGCGGGGAGAAAGAGACCCAGTACTTC. Translated: CASSRGTSGEKETQYF.

A few counts support this clone. The chain couples TRBV5-1 to TRBJ2-5, with 10 bases fitting TRBD2. Germline V lookup: CDR1 SGHRS, CDR2 YFSETQ. The V segment lost 4 bases and the J segment 1 base; nucleotides outside the gene matches: 1. The CDR3 extends over 14 amino acids. CDR3 DNA: TGCGCCAGCAGCACTAGCGGGGTCCAAGAGACCCAGTACTTC. Its protein is CASSTSGVQETQYF.

This clone appeared a single time. This chain links TRBV7-2 with TRBJ1-3, with D perhaps matching TRBD1 (6 bases). Trimming shortened V by 4 bases and J by 0 bases, and 10 bases separated the two germline ends. The germline V gene encodes CDR1 SGHTA and CDR2 FQGNSA. The length of the CDR3 is 15 residues. Here the CDR3 DNA reads TGTGCCAGCAGCTCCTACAGGGACTCTGGAAACACCATATATTTT. It yields the protein CASSSYRDSGNTIYF.

The CDR3 is CASSPDSLTLLGEQYF. CDR3 sequence (DNA): TGTGCCAGCTCCCCGGACAGTCTTACCCTCCTAGGCGAGCAGTACTTC. The chain has TRBV18 and TRBJ2-7, with D maybe TRBD1 (6 bases). Trimming stripped 6 bases from V and 6 bases from J, with 24 bases between. The V gene's germline CDR1 is KGHSH and CDR2 LQKENI. This CDR3 has 16 residues.

The chain employs TRBV11-2 and TRBJ2-4; D remains ambiguous. The CDR3 length is 13 residues. The germline V gene has CDR1 SGHAT and CDR2 FQNNGV. V lost 5 bases, J lost 2 bases, and 7 bases lay in between. CDR3 residues: CASSGVSKNIQYF. The DNA for the CDR3 is TGTGCCAGCAGCGGAGTTTCCAAAAACATTCAGTACTTC.

The chain uses TRBV6-6 and TRBJ2-2; 8 bases are a match to TRBD2. The CDR3 spans 14 residues. The V and J ends lost 8 bases and 5 bases, in that order; junction bases with no gene match: 7. The V gene's germline CDR1 is MNHNY and CDR2 SVGAGI (reference sequence). The DNA for the CDR3 is TGTGCCAGCCTCCGGGGGGGGTATACCGGGGAGCTGTTTTTT. Residues: CASLRGGYTGELFF.

This clone is a singleton in its sample. The V gene is TRBV7-2, the J gene TRBJ2-1; weak D call: TRBD1 (5 bases). The germline gives CDR1 SGHTA, CDR2 FQGNSA. The CDR3 is 13 residues long. Between the trimmed V and J ends, which lost 5 bases and 9 bases, there was a span of 14 bases. The chain's CDR3 is CASSPGSPSEQFF. The DNA for the CDR3 is TGTGCCAGCAGCCCAGGGTCCCCAAGTGAGCAGTTCTTC.

This clone was recorded once. V and J are TRBV2 and TRBJ1-2; 8 bases are a match to TRBD1. V lost 0 bases and J lost 7; bases outside the gene matches: 10. Germline CDR1 is SNHLY and CDR2 is FYNNEI. This CDR3 comprises 16 residues. The CDR3 DNA reads as TGTGCCAGCAGTGAAGCGCCGGCAGGGGGCGTGAGTGGCTACACCTTC. The encoded protein is CASSEAPAGGVSGYTF.

V and J are TRBV12-3 or TRBV12-4 and TRBJ1-4, with D unresolved. The CDR3 runs to 12 residues. Trimming cost V 6 bases and J 7 bases, with 9 bases left between them. CDR3 sequence: CASSPLGEKLFF. The CDR3 nucleotides read TGTGCCAGCAGCCCTCTCGGTGAAAAACTGTTTTTT.